The 5 T cell receptor beta chains below were found in one sample sequenced in a study of blood T cell repertoires in COVID-19. Clones were sequenced by immunoSEQ multiplex PCR, and TCRdb holds only the in-frame ones, with some missing. The sample yields 270,000 or so clones, around 89% seen once. The source material was PBMCs or T cells enriched from blood (not recorded which). The receptor set was obtained from a woman younger than 45 with acute COVID-19.

The chain carries TRBV9 and TRBJ2-1; tentatively, D is TRBD2 (5 bases). This CDR3 region has 12 residues. CDR1 and CDR2 (germline): SGDLS, YYNGEE. Trimming cost V 3 bases and J 10 bases, with 11 bases left between them. This CDR3 is CASSEETGEQFF. The CDR3, as DNA: TGTGCCAGCAGCGAAGAAACGGGGGAGCAGTTCTTC.

The chain joins TRBV5-5 to TRBJ2-7; 7 nucleotides align to TRBD1. Germline V gene lookup returns CDR1 SGHKS and CDR2 YYEKEE (reference sequence). The CDR3 runs to 17 residues. V shed 0 bases and J 4 bases; nucleotides not matched to a gene: 13. This chain's CDR3 is CASSLEWPTGVFYEQYF. CDR3 DNA: TGTGCCAGCAGCTTGGAGTGGCCAACAGGGGTTTTTTACGAGCAGTACTTC. The full variable domain, its missing parts supplied by reference TRBV5-5 and TRBJ2-7, is DAGVTQSPTHLIKTRGQQVTLRCSPISGHKSVSWYQQVLGQGPQFIFQYYEKEERGRGNFPDRFSARQFPNYSSELNVNALLLGDSALYLCASSLEWPTGVFYEQYFGPGTRLTVT.

The count of this clone is one. This chain links TRBV28 with TRBJ1-1; 7 bases are a match to TRBD1. V was pared by 10 bases and J by 2 bases, with 7 bases of the junction left unmatched. CDR1 is MDHEN and CDR2 is SYDVKM in the germline V gene. The CDR3 is made up of 13 amino acids. The CDR3 DNA reads as TGTGCCACAATACAGGGGATTAACACTGAAGCTTTCTTT. It codes for CATIQGINTEAFF.

V gene TRBV5-5 combines with J gene TRBJ1-5; D remains ambiguous. The CDR3 consists of 15 residues. Germline loops: CDR1 SGHKS, CDR2 YYEKEE (reference sequence). V was shortened by 0 bases and J by 3 bases, with 10 bases between the two germline ends. The CDR3 reads CASSLVYEANQPQHF. DNA for the CDR3: TGTGCCAGCAGCTTGGTCTATGAGGCCAATCAGCCCCAGCATTTT.

This clone was found once. This rearrangement joins TRBV9 to TRBJ1-1, with a weak D call TRBD1 (5 bases). Germline V gene lookup returns CDR1 SGDLS and CDR2 YYNGEE. The length of the CDR3 is 15 residues. V dropped 3 bases and J dropped 1 base, with 13 bases sitting between them. The CDR3 reads CASSATGTGNTEAFF. The CDR3 coding sequence is TGTGCCAGCAGCGCAACAGGAACCGGGAACACTGAAGCTTTCTTT.